This TCR beta chain was identified in a study of blood T cell repertoires in COVID-19. The junction had 0 bases not matched to a gene; V was cut back by 4 bases and J by 7 bases. Germline V gene data show CDR1 as SGHTA and CDR2 as FQGTGA. This CDR3 spans 12 amino acids. Original methodology: Amplification from reference gene primers served as the basis for estimated nucleated cell counts. The repertoire was sequenced with immunoSEQ multiplex PCR; TCRdb's copy has only in-frame clones and lacks some. V, J and clone size derive from that table, while D and trimming were established from the DNA sequence. The repertoire has under 250,000 clones, roughly 80% of them found once; the top ten carry roughly 7%. This clone was observed a few times. The same CDR3 is also encoded by other DNA sequences in this sample.

This receptor was taken from a woman in her 70s with acute or convalescent COVID-19. Sequenced input: peripheral blood. The V call is TRBV7-3, the J call TRBJ2-1, with 8 bases identical to TRBD2. The CDR3 region is CASSSGGNEQFF. The CDR3 region has the DNA TGTGCCAGCAGCTCGGGGGGGAATGAGCAGTTCTTC.